This TCR beta chain comes out of a study of blood T cell repertoires in COVID-19. This clone was counted only a few times. Sequencing was performed with immunoSEQ multiplex PCR; in TCRdb, only in-frame clones are kept and a portion is missing. The profile shows roughly 220,000 clones, roughly 90% of them singletons. This CDR3 comprises 18 residues. V was pared by 2 bases and J by 4 bases, with 21 bases between. Germline V gene sequence: CDR1 LGHDT, CDR2 YNNKEL (reference sequence). Participants, about 18 to 90 years old, spanned around 26 US areas. Material for sequencing was PBMCs or T cells enriched from blood (not recorded which). The chain recombines TRBV3-1 (or the pseudogene TRBV3-2) with TRBJ1-3; D gene unclear. The receptor's source is a man younger than 45 who had been exposed to COVID-19. The CDR3 DNA reads as TGTGCCAGCAGCCAAAACTCGTTACAGCTCCTAAGGGGAAACACCATATATTTT. Its protein is CASSQNSLQLLRGNTIYF.